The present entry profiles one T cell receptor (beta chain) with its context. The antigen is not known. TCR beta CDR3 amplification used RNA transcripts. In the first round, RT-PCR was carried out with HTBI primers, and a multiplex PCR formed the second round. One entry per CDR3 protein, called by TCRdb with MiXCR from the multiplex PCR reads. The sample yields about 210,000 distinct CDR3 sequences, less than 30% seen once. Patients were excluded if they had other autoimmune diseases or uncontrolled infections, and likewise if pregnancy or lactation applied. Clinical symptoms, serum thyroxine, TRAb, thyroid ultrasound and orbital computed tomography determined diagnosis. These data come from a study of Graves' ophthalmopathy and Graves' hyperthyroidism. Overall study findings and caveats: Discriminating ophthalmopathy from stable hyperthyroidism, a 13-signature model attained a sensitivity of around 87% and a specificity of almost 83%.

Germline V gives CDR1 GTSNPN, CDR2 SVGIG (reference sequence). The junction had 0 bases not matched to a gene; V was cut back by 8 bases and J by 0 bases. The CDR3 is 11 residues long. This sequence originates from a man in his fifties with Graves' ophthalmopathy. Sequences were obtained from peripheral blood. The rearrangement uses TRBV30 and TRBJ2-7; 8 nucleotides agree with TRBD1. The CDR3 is CAGQGSYEQYF. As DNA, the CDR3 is TGTGCCGGACAGGGCTCCTACGAGCAGTACTTC. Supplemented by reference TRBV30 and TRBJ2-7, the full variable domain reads SQTIHQWPATLVQPVGSPLSLECTVEGTSNPNLYWYRQAAGRGLQLLFYSVGIGQISSEVPQNLSASRPQDRQFILSSKKLLLSDSGFYLCAGQGSYEQYFGPGTRLTVT.